The next 29 T cell receptor beta chains were all read from a single sample in a study of cytomegalovirus exposure and HLA in healthy donors. The PCR contained 60 Vbeta and 13 Jbeta primers. Assay: immunoSEQ multiplex PCR; the TCRdb copy retains only in-frame clones and omits some. This sample's clone table lists 50,000 to 70,000 clones. The sequencing sample was made of PBMCs. The receptors originated from a woman between 18 and 29 years old in good health and CMV-seronegative.

The chain has TRBV9 and TRBJ1-2; the match to TRBD1 covers 7 bases. The V and J ends lost 4 bases and 4 bases, in that order; junction bases with no gene match: 7. Germline CDR1 and CDR2: SGDLS and YYNGEE. The CDR3 length is 14 residues. CDR3 loop: CASSLRDSFYGYTF. CDR3 sequence (DNA): TGTGCCAGCAGCCTCCGGGACAGCTTCTATGGCTACACCTTC.

The V call is TRBV6-1, the J call TRBJ1-1; a possible D gene is TRBD1 (5 bases). Germline loops: CDR1 MNHNS, CDR2 SASEGT. The V gene lost 3 bases and the J gene lost 2 bases, with 13 bases spanning the gap. CDR3 length: 15 residues. CDR3 protein: CASSEVGGVNTEAFF. Here the CDR3 DNA reads TGTGCCAGCAGTGAGGTGGGGGGAGTAAACACTGAAGCTTTCTTT.

CDR3 region: CAISGGGLQETQYF. CDR3 coding DNA: TGTGCCATCAGTGGCGGGGGGCTGCAAGAGACCCAGTACTTC. The J gene is TRBJ2-5, the V gene TRBV10-3, with TRBD2 identical over 8 bases. V shed 4 bases and J 2 bases; nucleotides not matched to a gene: 3. The germline V gene encodes CDR1 ENHRY and CDR2 SYGVKD. The CDR3 consists of 14 residues.

The chain employs TRBV4-1 and TRBJ2-7; TRBD1 aligns across 8 bases. The junction had 4 bases not matched to a gene; V was cut back by 1 base and J by 2 bases. The CDR3 extends over 15 amino acids. Germline V gives CDR1 MGHRA, CDR2 YSYEKL. CDR3 nucleotide sequence: TGCGCCAGCAGCCAAGCCAGGGGGCGGCCCTACGAGCAGTACTTC. This codes for CASSQARGRPYEQYF.

The V call is TRBV25-1, the J call TRBJ2-7; TRBD1 matches at 9 bases. The V gene's germline CDR1 is MGHDK and CDR2 SYGVNS. J was trimmed by 6 bases and V by 6 bases; bases with no gene match: 9. This CDR3 is 14 amino acids long. The DNA of the CDR3 is TGTGCCAGCAGGAACGGGACAGGGTGGATCGAGCAGTACTTC. Translated, it gives CASRNGTGWIEQYF.

J is TRBJ2-7 and V is TRBV5-4; maybe TRBD1 (6 bases). Germline CDR1 and CDR2: SGHNT and YYREEE (reference sequence). This CDR3 contains 14 residues. V gave up 1 base and J gave up 0 bases, with 8 bases separating them. For the CDR3, the DNA is TGTGCCAGCAGCTTGAGGGGGACCTCCTACGAGCAGTACTTC. It is translated as CASSLRGTSYEQYF.

Regarding this clone: One end of the junction is discordant with germline, which a read error may explain. The chain joins TRBV30 to TRBJ1-1, with a possible D match to TRBD1 (6 bases). CDR1 and CDR2 (germline): GTSNPN, SVGIG (reference sequence). The CDR3 has 15 residues. CDR3 residues: CAGSLGVRGGTEAFF. In DNA, the CDR3 is TGTGCCGGGAGTCTAGGAGTAAGGGGGGGCACTGAAGCTTTCTTT. Full variable domain (remainder filled in from reference TRBV30 and TRBJ1-1): SQTIHQWPATLVQPVGSPLSLECTVEGTSNPNLYWYRQAAGRGLQLLFYSVGIGQISSEVPQNLSASRPQDRQFILSSKKLLLSDSGFYLCAGSLGVRGGTEAFFGQGTRLTVV.

This sequence joins TRBV18 and TRBJ1-2, with TRBD1 matching 9 bases. This CDR3 region has 13 residues. V was clipped by 6 bases and J by 6 bases; unmatched bases: 5. Per the germline V gene, CDR1 is KGHSH and CDR2 is LQKENI. CDR3 sequence reads: CASSPGQGDGYTF. The CDR3 nucleotides read TGTGCCAGCTCCCCGGGACAGGGCGATGGCTACACCTTC.

This chain joins TRBV7-8 and TRBJ1-1; D remains ambiguous. In germline, CDR1 is SGHVS, CDR2 FQNEAQ. The ends were cut back, 2 bases at V and 1 base at J, with 8 bases in the middle. This CDR3 is 14 amino acids long. In DNA form, the CDR3 reads TGTGCCAGCAGCTTAATGGTCGGGAACACTGAAGCTTTCTTT. Protein: CASSLMVGNTEAFF.

The chain has TRBV30 and TRBJ2-2, with D tentatively TRBD2 (6 bases). V lost 4 bases, J lost 8 bases, and 11 bases lay in between. The CDR3 consists of 12 residues. CDR1 is GTSNPN, CDR2 SVGIG, per germline (reference sequence). The CDR3 reads CAWNAGMGELFF. CDR3 in DNA: TGTGCCTGGAACGCGGGAATGGGGGAGCTGTTTTTT.

The gene calls are TRBV13 and TRBJ2-1; 8 positions agree with TRBD2. V was pared by 1 base and J by 8 bases, with 7 bases of the junction left unmatched. Germline values: CDR1 PRHDT, CDR2 FYEKMQ (reference sequence). The CDR3 is 15 residues long. This chain's CDR3 is CASSLVPAGVDEQFF. The CDR3, as DNA: TGTGCCAGCAGCTTAGTACCAGCGGGAGTGGATGAGCAGTTCTTC.

J is TRBJ1-5 and V is TRBV30; 7 positions match TRBD1. Germline trimming cut 2 bases from V and 6 bases from J; bases unmatched to any gene: 10. The CDR3 is 15 residues long. The germline gives CDR1 GTSNPN, CDR2 SVGIG (reference sequence). CDR3 loop: CAWSQWDSLGQPQHF. CDR3 bases: TGTGCCTGGAGTCAATGGGACAGCCTCGGTCAGCCCCAGCATTTT.

Here the CDR3 reads CASSYLDSNTEAFF. Written as DNA, the CDR3 is TGTGCCAGCAGTTATCTGGACAGTAACACTGAAGCTTTCTTT. J is TRBJ1-1 and V is TRBV6-5; D is perhaps TRBD1 (6 bases). Trimming removed 3 bases from V and 2 bases from J, with 10 bases in between. This CDR3 region has 14 residues. CDR1 is MNHEY and CDR2 is SVGAGI in the germline V gene.

The genes are TRBV5-6 and TRBJ1-2, with D possibly being TRBD1 (5 bases). CDR1 and CDR2 from the germline V gene are SGHDT and YYEEEE. V dropped 0 bases and J dropped 4 bases, with 16 bases sitting between them. The CDR3 contains 16 residues. The CDR3 sequence is CASSLGPQGTGYGYTF. CDR3 in DNA: TGTGCCAGCAGCTTGGGTCCCCAGGGCACGGGCTATGGCTACACCTTC.

This sequence joins TRBV30 and TRBJ1-5; the D gene is possibly TRBD1 (5 bases). The CDR3 contains 16 residues. The V end was cut by 0 bases, the J end by 4 bases, with 16 bases between. CDR1 is GTSNPN and CDR2 is SVGIG in the germline V gene (reference sequence). The CDR3 loop reads CAWSVGVGGTNQPQHF. The CDR3 region has the DNA TGTGCCTGGAGTGTAGGGGTCGGGGGAACTAATCAGCCCCAGCATTTT.

The chain carries TRBV19 and TRBJ2-3; possibly TRBD2 for D (5 bases). The germline V and J ends were trimmed by 3 bases and 6 bases, with 22 bases remaining between them. Per germline, CDR1 LNHDA and CDR2 SQIVND (reference sequence). This CDR3 region has 17 residues. CDR3 region: CASSMGKRSSVEDTQYF. The CDR3 nucleotides read TGTGCCAGTAGTATGGGTAAGCGGAGTTCGGTTGAGGATACGCAGTATTTT. Drawing the rest from reference TRBV19 and TRBJ2-3, the complete variable domain is DGGITQSPKYLFRKEGQNVTLSCEQNLNHDAMYWYRQDPGQGLRLIYYSQIVNDFQKGDIAEGYSVSREKKESFPLTVTSAQKNPTAFYLCASSMGKRSSVEDTQYFGPGTRLTVL.

This sequence joins TRBV6-5 and TRBJ2-1, with TRBD2 identical over 14 bases. This CDR3 comprises 15 residues. Germline V CDR1 and CDR2: MNHEY, SVGAGI. V was pared by 6 bases and J by 6 bases, with 4 bases of the junction left unmatched. The CDR3 DNA follows: TGTGCCAGCAGCCCGGGACTAGCGGGAGCCAATGAGCAGTTCTTC. Translated, it gives CASSPGLAGANEQFF.

The V and J genes are TRBV30 and TRBJ2-1; D is undetermined. Per the germline V gene, CDR1 is GTSNPN and CDR2 is SVGIG (reference sequence). The CDR3 is 12 residues long. V was clipped by 0 bases and J by 9 bases, with 9 bases between them. The CDR3, as DNA: TGTGCCTGGAGTGTTCTTGCGCTTGAGCAGTTCTTC. Its protein product is CAWSVLALEQFF.

The CDR3: CATSIRTGQGYTF. DNA of the CDR3: TGTGCCACCAGCATTAGGACAGGTCAGGGCTACACCTTC. The chain employs TRBV15 and TRBJ1-2; TRBD1 aligns across 7 bases. Germline CDR1 reads LNHNV; CDR2 reads YYDKDF (reference sequence). The V segment lost 4 bases and the J segment 8 bases; nucleotides outside the gene matches: 7. The CDR3 sequence is 13 residues long.

The chain carries TRBV6-4 and TRBJ2-3; the D gene is possibly TRBD1 (6 bases). The CDR3 is made up of 13 amino acids. Germline V gene sequence: CDR1 MRHNA, CDR2 SNTAGT. V lost 10 bases and J 2 bases, leaving 13 bases between the germline ends. CDR3 protein: CATGDTDTDTQYF. The CDR3 DNA follows: TGTGCCACTGGGGACACGGACACAGATACGCAGTATTTT.

This chain uses TRBV6-1 with TRBJ2-7; 11 nucleotides align to TRBD2. J lost 7 bases, V lost 5 bases, and 10 bases had no gene match. Germline V gene data show CDR1 as MNHNS and CDR2 as SASEGT. The CDR3 contains 15 residues. The CDR3 DNA sequence: TGTGCCAGCAGTTCAGTAGCGGGGGGGGGTCGTGAGCAGTACTTC. It encodes CASSSVAGGGREQYF.

This chain links TRBV4-1 with TRBJ2-7, with 8 bases that match TRBD2. This CDR3 is built from 15 residues. With 3 bases clipped from V and 2 bases from J, the junction kept 6 bases outside the gene matches. Germline V CDR1 and CDR2: MGHRA, YSYEKL. The CDR3 DNA sequence: TGCGCCAGCAGCCAGCCCACTAGCGGTGCCTACGAGCAGTACTTC. Its protein product is CASSQPTSGAYEQYF.

J is TRBJ2-7 and V is TRBV4-1, with 11 bases identical to TRBD2. The germline V gene encodes CDR1 MGHRA and CDR2 YSYEKL. The CDR3 has 16 residues. V lost 0 bases, J lost 1 base, and 2 bases stayed unmatched. CDR3 residues: CASSQDLAGGSYEQYF. In nucleotides, the CDR3 is TGCGCCAGCAGCCAAGATCTAGCGGGAGGTTCCTACGAGCAGTACTTC.

V is TRBV5-6 and J is TRBJ1-4; D not certain. CDR3 length equals 14 residues. V was clipped by 4 bases and J by 8 bases, with 15 bases between them. The germline CDR1 and CDR2 sequences are SGHDT and YYEEEE. This CDR3 is CASSTWYGQEKLFF. The CDR3, as DNA: TGTGCCAGCAGCACATGGTATGGTCAAGAAAAACTGTTTTTT.

The rearrangement joins TRBV27 to TRBJ1-5, with D possibly TRBD1 on 5 matching bases. V was cut by 0 bases and J by 4 bases, with 13 bases left in between. The germline gives CDR1 MNHEY, CDR2 SMNVEV (reference sequence). The CDR3 runs to 16 residues. This CDR3 is CASSLSKAGRNQPQHF. The CDR3 DNA reads TGTGCCAGCAGTTTATCGAAGGCAGGGCGGAATCAGCCCCAGCATTTT.

The chain links TRBV15 to TRBJ2-7, with a weak D call TRBD1 (6 bases). Per the germline V gene, CDR1 is LNHNV and CDR2 is YYDKDF (reference sequence). The CDR3 runs 11 residues. V lost 6 bases, J lost 7 bases, and 10 bases lay in between. The CDR3 spells CATRTGLEQYF. As DNA, the CDR3 is TGTGCCACCAGGACAGGTCTAGAGCAGTACTTC. The full variable domain, with the rest looked up from reference TRBV15 and TRBJ2-7, is DAMVIQNPRYQVTQFGKPVTLSCSQTLNHNVMYWYQQKSSQAPKLLFHYYDKDFNNEADTPDNFQSRRPNTSFCFLDIRSPGLGDTAMYLCATRTGLEQYFGPGTRLTVT.

V gene TRBV30 combines with J gene TRBJ2-7, with 7 bases fitting TRBD2. Per the germline V gene, CDR1 is GTSNPN and CDR2 is SVGIG (reference sequence). There are 13 residues in the CDR3. J gave up 9 bases and V 2 bases, and 10 bases lay outside the gene matches. CDR3 protein: CAWSPSGEWGQYF. The DNA of the CDR3 is TGTGCCTGGAGTCCAAGCGGGGAATGGGGGCAGTACTTC.

This sequence joins TRBV9 and TRBJ2-1; TRBD2 matches at 10 bases. Germline V gene lookup returns CDR1 SGDLS and CDR2 YYNGEE. V lost 3 bases to trimming and J lost 0 bases; unmatched junction nucleotides: 3. This CDR3 region has 16 residues. The DNA for the CDR3 is TGTGCCAGCAGCGCACCTAGCGGGAGCTCCTACAATGAGCAGTTCTTC. Its protein product is CASSAPSGSSYNEQFF.

Notes on this clone: One junction end disagrees with the germline gene, perhaps due to a read error. The J gene is TRBJ2-7, the V gene TRBV19, with a tentative D call TRBD1 (5 bases). The CDR3 runs to 15 residues. The germline gives CDR1 LNHDA, CDR2 SQIVND (reference sequence). The CDR3 nucleotides are TGTGCCAGTAGTTTAGACCCCAGGGCCAGCTACGAGCAGTACTTC. Amino acids: CASSLDPRASYEQYF.